This T cell receptor beta chain was identified in a study of T cells in Graves' hyperthyroidism and ophthalmopathy. Study observations and caveats: The model made its ophthalmopathy prediction, and onset followed a median around 6.5 months later.

A remark on this clonotype: Its cognate antigen is unknown. A read error may explain this, as a much larger clone is one base away.

V lost 10 bases and J 8 bases, leaving 20 bases between the germline ends. The CDR3 has 13 residues. Germline V gene data show CDR1 as MDHEN and CDR2 as SYDVKM. Amplification targeted TCR beta CDR3 regions from RNA transcripts. First-round RT-PCR of the TCR CDR3 relied on the HTBI primer set. TCRdb re-analysed the multiplex PCR reads in MiXCR, keeping a single row per CDR3 protein. Found here are 140,000 or so distinct CDR3 sequences, 22% of them singletons; the top ten hold roughly 73%. The sequence was obtained from a woman in her fifties or sixties with Graves' hyperthyroidism that later progressed to Graves' ophthalmopathy. The sequenced sample consisted of blood. J is TRBJ1-2 and V is TRBV28; D is undetermined. For the CDR3, the DNA is TGTGCCAACGGAGGGCAGAACTGGCGCGGCTACACCTTC. It is translated as CANGGQNWRGYTF.